Below are 16 T cell receptor beta chains sequenced from a single sample in a study of T cell repertoires in cytomegalovirus infection. One entry per CDR3 protein results from TCRdb running MiXCR on the reads. The sample has approximately 320,000 distinct CDR3 sequences; around a tenth are singletons. Sequenced sample: PBMCs. The receptors stem from a human donor in good health (CMV status not recorded). Some clones in this sample may be carry-over from other donors' samples.

This clonotype has at least ten counts. The chain combines TRBV6-1 with TRBJ2-7, with D possibly matching TRBD1 (6 bases). In germline, CDR1 is MNHNS, CDR2 SASEGT. Deletions cut 5 bases from V and 1 base from J, with 18 bases between. CDR3 length equals 16 residues. In DNA form, the CDR3 reads TGTGCCAGCAGTACCGATCCAGGGACACTATCCTACGAGCAGTACTTC. It translates to CASSTDPGTLSYEQYF.

This clonotype was found many times. The rearrangement joins TRBV20-1 to TRBJ2-5; D is unclear. Trimming pared 6 bases from V and 5 bases from J, leaving 16 bases between. CDR1 and CDR2 (germline): DFQATT, SNEGSKA (reference sequence). The CDR3 contains 13 residues. CDR3 in amino acids: CSAGDPHGETQYF. DNA for the CDR3: TGCAGTGCAGGAGACCCCCATGGGGAGACCCAGTACTTC.

V gene TRBV7-2 combines with J gene TRBJ2-7; 10 bases align to TRBD1. Germline trimming cut 3 bases from V and 5 bases from J; bases unmatched to any gene: 4. CDR3 length: 14 residues. The germline V gene encodes CDR1 SGHTA and CDR2 FQGNSA. The CDR3 DNA sequence: TGTGCCAGCAGCTTCAGCGGGACAGGGGACGAGCAGTACTTC. Its translation is CASSFSGTGDEQYF.

This clonotype was observed many times. The chain uses TRBV7-2 and TRBJ1-5; D gene uncertain. V was pared by 1 base and J by 10 bases, with 14 bases between. CDR1 SGHTA and CDR2 FQGNSA come from the germline V gene. The CDR3 is 14 residues long. Written as DNA, the CDR3 is TGTGCCAGCAGCTTAGATCCGGCCGGTCGACCCCAGCATTTT. Its translation: CASSLDPAGRPQHF.

Many counts were recorded for this clonotype. V gene TRBV12-3 or TRBV12-4 combines with J gene TRBJ1-1, with 9 bases that match TRBD1. This CDR3 is 14 amino acids long. V was clipped by 3 bases and J by 4 bases; unmatched bases: 3. CDR3 nucleotide sequence: TGTGCCAGCAGTTTGACAGGGGGAGTCACTGAAGCTTTCTTT. Protein: CASSLTGGVTEAFF.

This clonotype was detected only a few times. This sequence joins TRBV6-2 or TRBV6-3 and TRBJ2-6, with D perhaps given as TRBD1 or TRBD2 (5 bases each). V dropped 6 bases and J dropped 3 bases, with 27 bases sitting between them. The CDR3 length is 20 residues. In germline, CDR1 is MNHEY, CDR2 SVGEGT. CDR3 sequence: CASRTPPFNREGSGANVLTF. DNA for the CDR3: TGTGCCAGCAGAACCCCTCCCTTTAACAGAGAGGGGAGTGGGGCCAACGTCCTGACTTTC.

The table lists this clonotype with many counts. The chain is built from TRBV12-3 or TRBV12-4 and TRBJ2-5; TRBD1 matches at 7 bases. The trim removed 5 bases at V and 7 bases at J, leaving 4 bases unmatched. The CDR3 extends over 12 amino acids. DNA for the CDR3: TGTGCCAGCAGTGCAGCAGGGGGGACCCAGTACTTC. Protein: CASSAAGGTQYF.

CDR3 amino acids: CSAFNQPQHF. The DNA of the CDR3 is TGCAGTGCTTTTAATCAGCCCCAGCATTTT. The rearrangement joins TRBV20-1 to TRBJ1-5, with D unresolved. Germline-derived CDR1 and CDR2 are DFQATT and SNEGSKA (reference sequence). V was shortened by 5 bases and J by 4 bases, with 3 bases between the two germline ends. The CDR3 extends over 10 amino acids.

The chain links TRBV15 to TRBJ2-2; D gene unclear. CDR1 LNHNV and CDR2 YYDKDF come from the germline V gene (reference sequence). Trimming took off 1 base at V and 3 bases at J, with 9 bases between the two ends. This CDR3 spans 15 amino acids. CDR3 protein: CATSRGRPHTGELFF. The DNA of the CDR3 is TGTGCCACCAGCAGAGGAAGACCGCACACCGGGGAGCTGTTTTTT.

This clonotype has a count of ten or more. The chain combines TRBV10-3 with TRBJ2-1; D is undetermined. Trimming shortened V by 2 bases and J by 4 bases, and 12 bases separated the two germline ends. Germline loops: CDR1 ENHRY, CDR2 SYGVKD. The CDR3 is made up of 15 amino acids. The CDR3 reads CAISEGNSGYNEQFF. CDR3 bases: TGTGCCATCAGTGAGGGCAACTCAGGATACAATGAGCAGTTCTTC.

This clonotype appeared many times. The chain recombines TRBV20-1 with TRBJ1-4; D is unresolved. V was pared by 3 bases and J by 0 bases, with 11 bases between. Germline V gene data show CDR1 as DFQATT and CDR2 as SNEGSKA (reference sequence). The CDR3 has 15 amino acids. The CDR3 nucleotides are TGCAGTGCTAGCTTGCAGGCTGCAACTAATGAAAAACTGTTTTTT. It yields the protein CSASLQAATNEKLFF.

In its sample, this clonotype was seen many times. The chain links TRBV6-2 or TRBV6-3 to TRBJ1-5; no clear D gene. This CDR3 is built from 15 residues. Germline assignment: CDR1 MNHEY and CDR2 SVGEGT. V was trimmed by 7 bases and J by 3 bases, leaving 16 bases between them. Written as DNA, the CDR3 is TGTGCCAGCAAGGCGGGTCCCGGGTACAATCAGCCCCAGCATTTT. It specifies CASKAGPGYNQPQHF.

This clonotype was observed a handful of times. The chain carries TRBV12-3 or TRBV12-4 and TRBJ2-7, with 8 nucleotides matching TRBD2. The V and J ends lost 6 bases and 4 bases, in that order; junction bases with no gene match: 17. The CDR3 contains 17 residues. CDR3 sequence reads: CASSPLRAAGDVYEQYF. CDR3 sequence (DNA): TGTGCCAGCAGCCCACTTCGGGCAGCGGGGGACGTATACGAGCAGTACTTC.

This clonotype was observed a few times. The chain employs TRBV6-1 and TRBJ2-1, with D possibly matching TRBD1 (6 bases). V was trimmed by 6 bases and J by 6 bases, leaving 12 bases between them. The CDR3 contains 13 residues. CDR1 is MNHNS, CDR2 SASEGT, per germline. The CDR3 bases are TGTGCCAGCAGCTATACCAGGGGCAATGAGCAGTTCTTC. Encoded protein: CASSYTRGNEQFF.

This clonotype was picked up a small number of times. V and J are TRBV10-3 and TRBJ1-1, with D unresolved. V gave up 5 bases and J gave up 2 bases, with 12 bases separating them. The CDR3 contains 14 residues. CDR1 ENHRY and CDR2 SYGVKD come from the germline V gene. This CDR3 reads CAISSGVKNTEAFF. The CDR3 DNA follows: TGTGCCATCAGTTCTGGGGTCAAAAACACTGAAGCTTTCTTT.

This clonotype was seen at least ten times. V usage is TRBV11-2 and J usage is TRBJ1-5; D is unresolved. V shed 1 base and J shed 5 bases, with 6 bases lying between them. Germline-derived CDR1 and CDR2 are SGHAT and FQNNGV. The CDR3 loop spans 13 amino acids. CDR3 sequence reads: CASSLAGHQPQHF. In DNA, the CDR3 is TGTGCCAGCAGCTTAGCGGGTCATCAGCCCCAGCATTTT. The entire variable domain, with the rest obtained from reference TRBV11-2 and TRBJ1-5, is as follows: EAGVAQSPRYKIIEKRQSVAFWCNPISGHATLYWYQQILGQGPKLLIQFQNNGVVDDSQLPKDRFSAERLKGVDSTLKIQPAKLEDSAVYLCASSLAGHQPQHFGDGTRLSIL.